A selection of T cell receptor beta chains follows, all from one sample in a study of T cell responses to AZD1222 COVID-19 vaccine. Sequenced by immunoSEQ multiplex PCR; TCRdb stores in-frame clones only, minus some. Here the sample spans roughly 150,000 clones, roughly 92% being singletons. The specimen was peripheral blood, collected on day 0 of AZD1222 vaccination. The receptors were sampled from an adult in good health. CDR3s include the opening cysteine and the closing phenylalanine or tryptophan. A D gene is named only where the DNA matches it firmly. A row's size may be missing; if present it is once, few, many or a size class.

size: .; V: TRBV7-7; J: TRBJ2-7; D: .; DNA: TGTGCCAGCAGCTTATCGGCTATCCACGAGCAGTACTTC; CDR3: CASSLSAIHEQYF
size: .; V: TRBV6-1; J: TRBJ2-7; D: TRBD2; DNA: TGTGCCAGCAGTGAAAGCTGGGGACTAGCGGGAGAGAAGGCCTACGAGCAGTACTTC; CDR3: CASSESWGLAGEKAYEQYF
size: .; V: TRBV7-9; J: TRBJ1-5; D: .; DNA: TGTGCCAGCAGCGATGGAGAGCCCCAGCATTTT; CDR3: CASSDGEPQHF
size: .; V: TRBV3-1/TRBV3-2; J: TRBJ1-6; D: .; DNA: TGTGCCAGCAGCCAAGATAGGGCCCCCATACCCCTCCACTTT; CDR3: CASSQDRAPIPLHF
size: .; V: TRBV5-1; J: TRBJ2-7; D: TRBD1; DNA: TGCGCCAGCAGCACCGGGACAGGCTACGAGCAGTACTTC; CDR3: CASSTGTGYEQYF
size: .; V: TRBV20-1; J: TRBJ2-4; D: .; DNA: TGCAGTGCCCCCACTAGCAACATTCAGTACTTC; CDR3: CSAPTSNIQYF
size: .; V: TRBV7-7; J: TRBJ2-3; D: .; DNA: TGTGCCAGCAGCGGTCCCGGGACAGATACGCAGTATTTT; CDR3: CASSGPGTDTQYF
size: .; V: TRBV10-1; J: TRBJ2-7; D: .; DNA: TGCGCCAGCAGTCGGGCGTCCGGGGCCTACGAGCAGTACTTC; CDR3: CASSRASGAYEQYF
size: .; V: TRBV28; J: TRBJ2-7; D: .; DNA: TGTGCCAGCAGTTTATGGGGCGAGCAGTACTTC; CDR3: CASSLWGEQYF
size: once; V: TRBV10-2; J: TRBJ1-2; D: TRBD1; DNA: TGCGCCAGCAGTAATCGACAGGGGGGTAACTATGGCTACACCTTC; CDR3: CASSNRQGGNYGYTF
size: once; V: TRBV5-4; J: TRBJ1-1; D: .; DNA: TGTGCCAGCAGCGCTAACACTGAAGCTTTCTTT; CDR3: CASSANTEAFF
size: few; V: TRBV19; J: TRBJ1-6; D: .; DNA: TGTGCCAGTAGGAGTGAGGGGGTTAATTCACCCCTCCACTTT; CDR3: CASRSEGVNSPLHF
size: .; V: TRBV4-3; J: TRBJ2-7; D: TRBD2; DNA: TGCGCCAGCAGCCAAGACGAGGGACTATACGAGCAGTACTTC; CDR3: CASSQDEGLYEQYF
size: .; V: TRBV18; J: TRBJ2-7; D: .; DNA: TGTGCCAGCTCCCGAGAAACCGGCTACGAGCAGTACTTC; CDR3: CASSRETGYEQYF
size: once; V: TRBV5-1; J: TRBJ1-2; D: TRBD1; DNA: TGCGCCAGCGTACCGGGACAGGGGGCGATTGGCTACACCTTC; CDR3: CASVPGQGAIGYTF
size: .; V: TRBV5-4; J: TRBJ1-2; D: TRBD1; DNA: TGTGCCAGCACAGTGGACAGGGGGCTCTATGGCTACACCTTC; CDR3: CASTVDRGLYGYTF
size: .; V: TRBV19; J: TRBJ1-6; D: .; DNA: TGTGCCAGTAGTATAGGAGCTGGCAGTAATTCACCCCTCCACTTT; CDR3: CASSIGAGSNSPLHF
size: .; V: TRBV5-1; J: TRBJ1-1; D: .; DNA: TGCGCCAGCAGCTTGGGGCGTTGGGACGACACTGAAGCTTTCTTT; CDR3: CASSLGRWDDTEAFF
size: .; V: TRBV6-5; J: TRBJ1-3; D: .; DNA: TGTGCCAGCACCTCCCCTGGGGGAAACACCATATATTTT; CDR3: CASTSPGGNTIYF
size: .; V: TRBV7-9; J: TRBJ2-1; D: .; DNA: TGTGCCAGCAGCTTAGCAGGATCCTACAATGAGCAGTTCTTC; CDR3: CASSLAGSYNEQFF
size: .; V: TRBV7-2; J: TRBJ2-7; D: .; DNA: TGTGCCAGCAGCCCGACCAATCTCGGTTACGAGCAGTACTTC; CDR3: CASSPTNLGYEQYF
size: once; V: TRBV9; J: TRBJ2-1; D: TRBD2; DNA: TGTGCCAGCAGCTCCCGAGGAAGCGGGGGTTGGGTAAATGAGCAGTTCTTC; CDR3: CASSSRGSGGWVNEQFF
size: .; V: TRBV28; J: TRBJ1-5; D: TRBD1; DNA: TGTGCCAGCAGAGGACAGGGGCGAACTAGCAATCAGCCCCAGCATTTT; CDR3: CASRGQGRTSNQPQHF
size: .; V: TRBV25-1; J: TRBJ1-2; D: .; DNA: TGTGCCAGCAGTGAATTTGGGGGGCAGGGTGGCTACACCTTC; CDR3: CASSEFGGQGGYTF
size: .; V: TRBV7-9; J: TRBJ2-7; D: .; DNA: TGTGCCAGCAGCTTCCTTGTAATCCCCTACGAGCAGTACTTC; CDR3: CASSFLVIPYEQYF
size: .; V: TRBV19; J: TRBJ2-2; D: .; DNA: TGTGCCAGTAGTCTCGCAAGGACCGGGGAGCTGTTTTTT; CDR3: CASSLARTGELFF
size: .; V: TRBV5-1; J: TRBJ2-7; D: .; DNA: TGCGCCAGCAGCTTAGTGGAGACGAACGAGCAGTACTTC; CDR3: CASSLVETNEQYF
size: .; V: TRBV3-1/TRBV3-2; J: TRBJ2-1; D: .; DNA: TGTGCCAGCAGCCAAGGTATAGGACTCGCCCGGGATGAGCAGTTCTTC; CDR3: CASSQGIGLARDEQFF
size: .; V: TRBV28; J: TRBJ2-7; D: .; DNA: TGTGCCAGCAGTTTATGGACGACCGGGCAGTACTTC; CDR3: CASSLWTTGQYF
size: .; V: TRBV5-1; J: TRBJ2-3; D: .; DNA: TGCGCCAGCGGCAAGGCCGGGGGAGATACGCAGTATTTT; CDR3: CASGKAGGDTQYF
size: .; V: TRBV5-8; J: TRBJ2-5; D: .; DNA: TGTGCCAGCAGCTCGGGAGCCACACCTCAAGAGACCCAGTACTTC; CDR3: CASSSGATPQETQYF
size: few; V: TRBV10-3; J: TRBJ2-3; D: .; DNA: TGTGCCATCAGTGAGGTTAGCCAGGCGGCGCAGTATTTT; CDR3: CAISEVSQAAQYF
size: .; V: TRBV3-1/TRBV3-2; J: TRBJ2-5; D: .; DNA: TGTGCCAGCAGCCAACTAGGCAACCAAGAGACCCAGTACTTC; CDR3: CASSQLGNQETQYF
size: .; V: TRBV6-2/TRBV6-3; J: TRBJ1-6; D: .; DNA: TGTGCCAGCAGCCAGACGACAGGACCGTCGAATTCACCCCTCCACTTT; CDR3: CASSQTTGPSNSPLHF
size: .; V: TRBV19; J: TRBJ1-1; D: .; DNA: TGTGCCAGTAGTCCCTTTGGGGGGAGCGCTGAAGCTTTCTTT; CDR3: CASSPFGGSAEAFF
size: .; V: TRBV30; J: TRBJ1-2; D: .; DNA: TGTGCCTGGAGTGTACCGGGTGGCTACACCTTC; CDR3: CAWSVPGGYTF
size: .; V: TRBV11-3; J: TRBJ2-6; D: .; DNA: TGTGCCAGCAGTTTAACCGGCTCTGGGGCCAACGTCCTGACTTTC; CDR3: CASSLTGSGANVLTF
size: once; V: TRBV11-1; J: TRBJ2-2; D: TRBD2; DNA: TGTGCCAGCAGCCCAAGACTAGCGGGAGTCACCGGGGAGCTGTTTTTT; CDR3: CASSPRLAGVTGELFF
size: .; V: TRBV6-1; J: TRBJ2-3; D: .; DNA: TGTGCCAGCAGTGAGCAAGAGGGCCGCACAGATACGCAGTATTTT; CDR3: CASSEQEGRTDTQYF
size: .; V: TRBV30; J: TRBJ1-3; D: .; DNA: TGTGCCTGGGGGGCACCAGGATCTGGAAACACCATATATTTT; CDR3: CAWGAPGSGNTIYF
size: .; V: TRBV7-6; J: TRBJ1-1; D: .; DNA: TGTGCCAGCAGCTTAGCGGGGGGGAGAGCGGCTTTCTTT; CDR3: CASSLAGGRAAFF
size: .; V: TRBV14; J: TRBJ1-4; D: .; DNA: TGTGCCAGCAGCCAACGGGGCGCGAATGAAAAACTGTTTTTT; CDR3: CASSQRGANEKLFF
size: .; V: TRBV3-1/TRBV3-2; J: TRBJ2-5; D: TRBD1; DNA: TGTGCCAGCAGCCGGGGACAGCAAGAGACCCAGTACTTC; CDR3: CASSRGQQETQYF
size: few; V: TRBV24-1; J: TRBJ1-2; D: .; DNA: TGTGCCACCAGTGAACCCTCCGACGGAGCCTATGGCTACACCTTC; CDR3: CATSEPSDGAYGYTF
size: .; V: TRBV5-4; J: TRBJ1-1; D: TRBD1; DNA: TGTGCCAGCAGCTTTCAACAGGGGCCGAACACTGAAGCTTTCTTT; CDR3: CASSFQQGPNTEAFF
size: .; V: TRBV7-8; J: TRBJ1-6; D: .; DNA: TGTGCCAGCAGCTTAACCTTCGGAGGGTTCTCCCCTAGATCACCCCTCCACTTT; CDR3: CASSLTFGGFSPRSPLHF
size: .; V: TRBV5-1; J: TRBJ1-1; D: .; DNA: TGCGCCAGCAGCCGGGACGGGAGTGAAGCTTTCTTT; CDR3: CASSRDGSEAFF
size: once; V: TRBV7-3; J: TRBJ1-1; D: TRBD1; DNA: TGTGCCAGCAGCTTAGTTGGGACAGGGGGCCACACTGAAGCTTTCTTT; CDR3: CASSLVGTGGHTEAFF
size: once; V: TRBV19; J: TRBJ2-5; D: .; DNA: TGTGCCAGCCTCAACCCGGCGGGGACCCAGTACTTC; CDR3: CASLNPAGTQYF
size: .; V: TRBV27; J: TRBJ1-2; D: TRBD1; DNA: TGTGCCAGCGGAATACAGGGGCGATATGGCTACACCTTC; CDR3: CASGIQGRYGYTF
size: .; V: TRBV6-1; J: TRBJ1-3; D: .; DNA: TGTGCCAGCAGTGAACCGAGAGTTGGAAACACCATATATTTT; CDR3: CASSEPRVGNTIYF
size: .; V: TRBV24-1; J: TRBJ1-5; D: .; DNA: TGTGCCACCAGTGAGGGCTTACGGCAGCCCCAGCATTTT; CDR3: CATSEGLRQPQHF
size: .; V: TRBV12-3/TRBV12-4; J: TRBJ1-2; D: .; DNA: TGTGCCAGCAGTTTAGCGGGCAACTATGGCTACACCTTC; CDR3: CASSLAGNYGYTF
size: .; V: TRBV18; J: TRBJ2-2; D: TRBD1; DNA: TGTGCCAGCTCACCGCAACAGGGGACCATCGATACCGGGGAGCTGTTTTTT; CDR3: CASSPQQGTIDTGELFF